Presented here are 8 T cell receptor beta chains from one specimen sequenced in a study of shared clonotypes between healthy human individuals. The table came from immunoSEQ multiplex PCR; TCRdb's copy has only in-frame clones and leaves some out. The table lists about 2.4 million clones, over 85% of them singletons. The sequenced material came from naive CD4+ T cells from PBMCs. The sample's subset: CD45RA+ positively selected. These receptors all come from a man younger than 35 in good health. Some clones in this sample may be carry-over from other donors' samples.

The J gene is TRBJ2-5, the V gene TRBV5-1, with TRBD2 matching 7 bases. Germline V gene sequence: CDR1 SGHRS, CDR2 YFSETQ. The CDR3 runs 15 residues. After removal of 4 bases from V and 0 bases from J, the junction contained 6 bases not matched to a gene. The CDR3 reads CASSPWTSHQETQYF. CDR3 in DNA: TGCGCCAGCAGCCCCTGGACTAGTCACCAAGAGACCCAGTACTTC.

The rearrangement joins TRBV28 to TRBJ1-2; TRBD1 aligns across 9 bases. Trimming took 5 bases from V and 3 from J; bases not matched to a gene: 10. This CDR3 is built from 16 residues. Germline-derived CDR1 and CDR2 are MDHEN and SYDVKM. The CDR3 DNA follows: TGTGCCAGCAGTCGGACAGGGGTCGAGGGTCACTATGGCTACACCTTC. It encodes CASSRTGVEGHYGYTF.

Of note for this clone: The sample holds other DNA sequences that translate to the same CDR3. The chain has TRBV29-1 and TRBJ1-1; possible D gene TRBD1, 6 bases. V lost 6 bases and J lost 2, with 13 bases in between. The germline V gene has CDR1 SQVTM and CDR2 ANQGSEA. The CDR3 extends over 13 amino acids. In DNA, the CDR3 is TGCAGCGTCGCCGGACAGCCAAACACTGAAGCTTTCTTT. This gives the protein CSVAGQPNTEAFF.

CDR3 sequence (DNA): TGTGCCAGCAGCCCGCTAGCGAACTACAATGAGCAGTTCTTC. Protein sequence: CASSPLANYNEQFF. This chain uses TRBV27 with TRBJ2-1, with a tentative D call TRBD2 (6 bases). V lost 6 bases and J lost 3, with 12 bases in between. Germline CDR1 and CDR2: MNHEY and SMNVEV (reference sequence). The CDR3 length is 14 residues.

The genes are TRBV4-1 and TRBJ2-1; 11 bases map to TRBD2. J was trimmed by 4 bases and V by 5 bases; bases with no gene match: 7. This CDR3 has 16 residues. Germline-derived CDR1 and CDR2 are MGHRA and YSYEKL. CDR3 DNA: TGCGCCAGCAGCACGGGACTAGCGGACCTTTACAATGAGCAGTTCTTC. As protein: CASSTGLADLYNEQFF.

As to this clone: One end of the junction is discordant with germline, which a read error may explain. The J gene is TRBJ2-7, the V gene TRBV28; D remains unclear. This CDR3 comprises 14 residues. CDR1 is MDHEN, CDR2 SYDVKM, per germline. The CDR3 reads CASSRQPLSRPAFF. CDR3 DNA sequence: TGTGCCAGCAGTCGCCAGCCTCTGTCCCGGCCCGCTTTTTTC. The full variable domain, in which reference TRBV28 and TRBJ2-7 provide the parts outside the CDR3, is DVKVTQSSRYLVKRTGEKVFLECVQDMDHENMFWYRQDPGLGLRLIYFSYDVKMKEKGDIPEGYSVSREKKERFSLILESASTNQTSMYLCASSRQPLSRPAFFGPGTRLTVT.

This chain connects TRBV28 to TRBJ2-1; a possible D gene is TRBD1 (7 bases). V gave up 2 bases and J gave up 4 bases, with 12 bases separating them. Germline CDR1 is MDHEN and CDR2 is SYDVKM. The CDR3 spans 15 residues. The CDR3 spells CASSLGSGGYNEQFF. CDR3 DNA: TGTGCCAGCAGTTTAGGGTCAGGGGGGTACAATGAGCAGTTCTTC. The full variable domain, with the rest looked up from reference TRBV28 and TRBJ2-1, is DVKVTQSSRYLVKRTGEKVFLECVQDMDHENMFWYRQDPGLGLRLIYFSYDVKMKEKGDIPEGYSVSREKKERFSLILESASTNQTSMYLCASSLGSGGYNEQFFGPGTRLTVL.

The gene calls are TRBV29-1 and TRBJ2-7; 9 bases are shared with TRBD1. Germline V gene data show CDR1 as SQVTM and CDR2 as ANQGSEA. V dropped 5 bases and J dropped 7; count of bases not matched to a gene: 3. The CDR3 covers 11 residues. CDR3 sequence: CSVNRGREQYF. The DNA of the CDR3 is TGCAGCGTTAACAGGGGGCGTGAGCAGTACTTC.